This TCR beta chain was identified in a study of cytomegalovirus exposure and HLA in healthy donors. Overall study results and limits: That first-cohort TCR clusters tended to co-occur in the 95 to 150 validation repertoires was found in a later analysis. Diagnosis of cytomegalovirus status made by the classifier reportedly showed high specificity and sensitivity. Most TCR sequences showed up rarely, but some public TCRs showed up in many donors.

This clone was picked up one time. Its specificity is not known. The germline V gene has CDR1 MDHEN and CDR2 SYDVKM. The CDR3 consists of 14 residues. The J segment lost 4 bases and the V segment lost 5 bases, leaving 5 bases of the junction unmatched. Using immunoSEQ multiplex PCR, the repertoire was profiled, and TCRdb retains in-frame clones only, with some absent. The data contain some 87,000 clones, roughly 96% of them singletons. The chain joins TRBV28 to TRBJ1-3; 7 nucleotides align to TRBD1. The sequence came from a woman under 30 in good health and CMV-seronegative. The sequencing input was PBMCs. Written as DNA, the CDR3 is TGTGCCAGCAGTCCCACAGGGGCCGGAAACACCATATATTTT. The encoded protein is CASSPTGAGNTIYF.